Reported below is one T cell receptor (beta chain). Its antigen is still unknown. Base qualities are not at hand, and no much larger clone is one base apart. The data are from a study of cytomegalovirus exposure and HLA in healthy donors (dated by TCRdb to about 2017). Regarding the research as a whole: In an earlier analysis of 587 of the donors, around 300 Gb of sequence data and 100 million or so unique TCR beta sequences from roughly 190 million T cells were reported. A later genetic analysis used genome-wide SNP genotypes for about 60% of the roughly 700 donors, treating that subset as a discovery cohort. About 5 DR-DQ haplotypes were handled as single units for association and clustering, since linkage in the cohort was strong. Of the roughly 400 genotyped donors, approximately 80% were placed in the genetic ancestry cluster associated with self-reported Caucasian donors. An early release that covered several hundred HLA-typed donors contained 300 to 350 gigabases of sequencing data and about 93 million unique TCR sequences. In an earlier analysis of several hundred of the donors, high-throughput TCR beta sequencing was used to judge whether each TCR beta V gene segment behaved as functional or pseudogenic. Rather than using new phenotypic data, the later analysis identified candidate immune exposures from TCR beta sequences and from how often those sequences occurred across donors. Across under 500 genotyped donors of the cohort, an average of about 240,000 unique TCR beta nucleotide sequences per donor were sequenced, and 15% to 20% of those sequences were non-productive. High-throughput TCR immunosequencing, statistical association of individual TCRs with disease status, and machine learning were combined to predict cytomegalovirus infection status. Typing coverage differed by locus: A, B, C, DRB1 and DQB1 were typed in roughly 629-640 donors, DQA1 in 522, DPA1 in over 600, and DPB1 in roughly 470. The study was designed to test whether signatures of past pathogen exposure could be identified by cataloging public T cell receptors. Donor age, sex, ethnicity and CMV serostatus were compiled together with the repertoire data. All discovery cohort repertoires had been generated on a single sequencing platform. A later analysis re-analyzed previously published TCR beta repertoires from several hundred donors and added high-resolution HLA genotyping to study TCR occurrence patterns. In addition to the first cohort of around 670 subjects, a separate validation cohort of 130 or so different subjects was used. HLA typing covered class I and class II loci at four-digit resolution. The study profiled the T cell repertoires of 500 to 800 subjects by immunosequencing and related them to cytomegalovirus serostatus.

From the cysteine up to the phenylalanine, the CDR3 has a length of 16 residues. The retained sequence is limited to the CDR3, 48 bases, with the frame set at the first base. The junction shows trimming of 4 bases on V and 5 bases on J, and the gene matches do not reach 13 bases of it. The germline V gene (reference sequence) yields SGHNT for CDR1 and YYREEE for CDR2. Here is what the overall study found, with its caveats: Broadly in line with IMGT annotations, most TCR beta V segments showed up in productive rearrangements about 87% or about 30% of the time in an earlier analysis of 587 of the donors. For the cohort, immune exposure information was limited to CMV serostatus. Assigning TCR associations to individual alleles was difficult when HLA alleles, especially DR and DQ, strongly co-occurred. A later analysis associated around 16,000 TCR beta sequences with specific HLA alleles at a false discovery rate of 0.05. The cohort was sequenced for TCR beta chains only, and without alpha or paired-chain data the features that could be detected were limited. While some public TCRs were present in many individuals, most TCR sequences turned up only very rarely across donors. In the study, 164 TCR beta chains were listed as associated with cytomegalovirus. The 87-base-pair reads could not distinguish some IMGT-functional V segments, including TRBV6-2 and TRBV6-3, so those segments were excluded. In vitro tests confirmed that a few of the cytomegalovirus-associated TCR beta chains recognize cytomegalovirus antigens. V-gene and J-gene trimming of TCR beta chains was associated with a missense DCLRE1C variant in a later genetic analysis, and the association was replicated in an independent cohort. A cluster of highly shared sequence variants was judged likely to be a technical artifact of the sequencing pipeline. Linkage disequilibrium might explain the correlated functional status among segregating V segments, but an unknown experimental factor could not be ruled out. A later analysis found that TCR association rates varied across HLA loci, with DRB1 alleles showing the most associated TCRs and HLA-C alleles the fewest. Presence/absence analyses assumed roughly uniform sequencing depth across donors, an assumption that may not hold. Several of the top co-occurrence clusters appeared to be linked to parvovirus B19, influenza, CMV and Epstein-Barr virus, according to a later analysis. In a later genetic analysis, fewer N-insertions in productive TCRs were reported among donors in an Asian-associated ancestry cluster than the roughly 700-donor mean. Around 16 rarely observed V segments, including chromosome 9 orphons, were excluded from the earlier analysis of some 590 of the donors because counts were too low. According to the authors, the approach could potentially be generalized to other disease states and immunological phenotypes. Most CMV-associated TCR beta chains appeared to be HLA-restricted in a later analysis, and the HLA associations seemed to be driven largely by CMV exposure. A further reported finding was that TCR beta sequences accurately predicted the HLA-A and HLA-B alleles for most subjects in the first cohort. The classifier was reported to diagnose cytomegalovirus status with high specificity and sensitivity in both the original cohort and the validation cohort. In a later analysis, HLA-associated TCR beta chains were found to be more clonally expanded and to have lower generation probabilities than equally common non-associated chains. HLA typing was unavailable for some donors at each locus, so association tests used only the typed subset.

Libraries were made using the immunoSEQ multiplex PCR assay. The multiplex PCR relied on a mix of 60 forward primers for TCR Vbeta segments and 13 reverse primers for TCR Jbeta segments. The CDR3 region of rearranged TCR beta genes was amplified from genomic DNA with a multiplex PCR assay. The amplified TCR beta libraries were sequenced on the Illumina HiSeq System as 87-base-pair reads. Turning to the authors' computational methods: A later analysis counted 75 million to 100 million unique TCR beta chains across the 650 to 800 repertoires, and roughly 11 million of these chains were shared by at least two donors. Raw reads were error-corrected and collapsed into unique sequences with a nearest-neighbor algorithm that merged closely related sequences to remove PCR and sequencing errors. CDR3 sequences were aligned to IMGT reference sequences to assign V, D and J gene segments. Each retained sequence needed at least a six-nucleotide match to both a V gene segment and a J gene segment. Rearrangements were classified as productive when the CDR3 lacked stop codons and remained in frame with V and J, and all other rearrangements were classified as non-productive. Following IMGT convention, CDR3 was defined as the stretch from the second conserved V-encoded cysteine up to the conserved J-encoded phenylalanine. In an earlier analysis of around 570 of the donors, sequences lacking an unambiguous match to a single V gene segment were excluded. An earlier analysis of about 590 of the donors classified V segments as functional when productive rearrangements were above 56.7% and as segregating when the standard deviation between donors was above 5%. A statistical classification framework was developed to diagnose cytomegalovirus status using the catalog of TCR beta chain sequences. A later analysis assigned V and J genes by comparing TCR nucleotide sequences with IMGT/GENE-DB human TR gene sequences. Using the TCRdist pipeline, a later analysis assigned CDR3 sequences along with most-parsimonious VDJ recombination scenarios. In a later analysis, each TCR beta chain was defined by its CDR3 amino acid sequence together with its V-gene family, and reads lacking a unique V-gene family were excluded. To address suspected cross-contamination and a sequencing artifact, a later analysis removed a few hundred highly shared, low-generation-probability nucleotide sequences. A later analysis calculated a clonal expansion index for each public chain from normalized within-repertoire ranks of inferred template counts. In a later analysis, generation probabilities were computed with a VDJ recombination model fitted to out-of-frame rearrangements, and the resulting probabilities were checked against IGoR. In a later analysis, TCR-TCR, TCR-HLA and TCR-CMV co-occurrence was scored with hypergeometric tests, and a repertoire-size bias correction was applied to TCR pairs. In a later analysis, false discovery rates were estimated by permuting HLA or CMV assignments 20 times. In a later analysis, co-occurring TCRs were grouped using DBSCAN, and TCRdist sequence similarity was added for clustering within HLA-allele-positive subsets. Repertoires with fewer than 30,000 or more than 120,000 public chains were left out of co-occurrence clustering, as were about 5 repertoires with anomalous nucleotide sharing. TCRdb's version of the immuneACCESS table is confined to in-frame rearrangements and falls short of the full clone set. An unresolved V gene accounts for under half of the shortfall where checked; the remainder is of unknown origin. That table is the source of V, J and clone size, and D and trimming were worked out from the DNA. In all, the sample holds 150,000 to 200,000 clones, and roughly 87% of those were seen once. The ten top clones hold around 0.46% of the sample.

In total, 500 to 700 healthy bone marrow donors made up the cohort. At the time of sampling, all cohort members were nominally healthy, though unrecorded immune exposures were likely present. The donor tested CMV seronegative, placing the donor among the 350 or so seronegative members of the cohort. A peripheral blood sample was provided by each donor, and peripheral blood mononuclear cells were used for TCR beta sequencing. The Qiagen DNeasy Blood Extraction Kit was used to extract genomic DNA from the blood cell samples. The sequence joins TRBV5-4 to TRBJ1-2; 8 bases in the middle match TRBD1. The sequenced sample was PBMCs. The TCR was taken from a woman aged 50 to 60 in good health and CMV-seronegative. DNA sequence: TGTGCCAGCAGCCCCCCGATCCAGGGGGCGTTATATGGCTACACCTTC. This encodes CASSPPIQGALYGYTF.